This T cell receptor (beta chain) was retrieved from a study of shared clonotypes between healthy human individuals (dated by TCRdb to about 2020). As for the study more broadly: The cohort comprised a couple of women and three men aged 18 to 49 years. For each donor, CD4 naive and CD4 memory were each given three plates, CD8 naive was given two plates, and CD8 memory was given one plate. The study deeply sequenced blood TCR repertoires of about 5 healthy adults to estimate repertoire size and the extent of clonotype sharing between individuals. To increase sequencing depth and limit assay-specific biases, TCR repertoire library preparation and sequencing were carried out by different laboratories using diverse techniques. Per donor, leukapheresis produced somewhere between about 0.9 and 9 billion PBMCs. Points the paper makes about the study in general: The small number of donors limited the genetic and exposure-history diversity represented. When several donors were compared, the shared fraction of clonotypes was around 4.6% for naive CD4, around 4% for naive CD8, about 2.4% for memory CD4, and 0.4% for memory CD8. Compared with non-shared clonotypes, the clonotypes found in all four sorted-subset donors had higher generation probabilities. Incomplete sequencing was indicated by rarefaction of sorted-subset datasets, despite the large sequencing depth. Pairwise subsampling indicated that sequencing depth was expected to affect the degree of clonotype sharing among donors. Naive subsets generally had larger estimated clonotype richness than memory subsets did. Only blood was sampled, and tissue TCR repertoires likely differ from those in blood.

Comments on this clone: This clone's antigen is unknown. Base qualities are missing; no much larger clone stands one base away.

The donors were healthy, HIV-negative adults with no recently reported acute infections or vaccinations. Only Caucasian adults living in Nashville, Tennessee, USA were represented among the donors. CD4+ T cells were enriched through magnetic negative selection, after which naive cells were positively selected on CD45RA and the remaining negative fraction served as the memory subset. Blood was collected by leukapheresis, and PBMCs were isolated by Ficoll-Histopaque density gradient centrifugation and then cryopreserved in liquid nitrogen vapor phase. Analytical flow cytometry was used to check the purity and quantity of every magnetically sorted T cell population. Genomic DNA was isolated from every sorted fraction and measured by UV absorbance on a Nanodrop 2000c. Using the deep immunoSEQ assay, TCR CDR3 regions were amplified from genomic DNA by multiplex PCR. Extracted genomic DNA from each cell subset was distributed evenly across all wells of several immunoSEQ 96-well plates, and each plate was treated as a replicate. For sorted subsets, each replicate PCR was loaded with approximately 200 ng genomic DNA, equivalent to 25,000 to 35,000 T cell genomes. Purified libraries were measured with a Qubit 3.0 fluorometer, size-checked on a Bioanalyzer 2100, and measured again with the KAPA Library Quantification kit. Every immunoSEQ 96-well plate was sequenced on a dedicated single-read 150-cycle Illumina NextSeq 550 flow cell. The authors' pipeline ran thus. The immunoSEQ output contained only junctional sequences without quality scores, so filtering could not match that applied to full-length reads. Sequences were annotated with PyIR, a Python wrapper for IgBLAST v1.9, and V/J genes and CDR3 were assigned using IMGT germline references. Reads were filtered out if the reads had weak V/J assignments (E-value above 1e-6), no CDR3, stop codons, out-of-frame junctions, or ambiguous translated residues. V3J clonotypes were defined by identical inferred V gene, J gene, and CDR3 amino acid sequence. To compute the percentage overlap between repertoires, the number of shared unique clonotypes was divided by the size of the smaller repertoire. Richness of each repertoire was evaluated using RTK rarefaction, the Chao1 estimator, and Recon v2.1 estimates of unobserved clonotypes. Generation probabilities were computed with OLGA for all TCRbeta clonotypes obtained by the gDNA method from four donors. TCRdb's version of the immuneACCESS table is confined to in-frame rearrangements and falls short of the full clone set. An unresolved V gene accounts for under half of the shortfall where checked; the remainder is of unknown origin. That table supplies the V and J calls and clone size; D and trimming were determined from the DNA. This sample lists roughly 1,600,000 clones; about 98.5% were detected once. The ten biggest clones cover roughly 0.35% of the sample.

V loses 1 base of germline sequence and J loses 1 base, and the interval between the two ends is 13 bases. The CDR3 has 16 amino acids, counting the end cysteine and phenylalanine. Just the 48-base CDR3 DNA is kept, in frame starting at base 1. CDR1 and CDR2, looked up from the germline V gene, are KGHSH and LQKENI. This receptor was identified in a man aged 25 to 40 in good health. This chain joins TRBV18 to TRBJ1-1; TRBD1 is a weak D gene call, 6 bases matching. The sequenced sample consisted of naive CD4+ T cells sorted from blood. The cell subset or site label for this specimen denotes: CD45RA+ positively selected. The DNA sequence follows: TGTGCCAGCTCACCACTCGGACAGATGAAGAACACTGAAGCTTTCTTT. It codes for CASSPLGQMKNTEAFF.